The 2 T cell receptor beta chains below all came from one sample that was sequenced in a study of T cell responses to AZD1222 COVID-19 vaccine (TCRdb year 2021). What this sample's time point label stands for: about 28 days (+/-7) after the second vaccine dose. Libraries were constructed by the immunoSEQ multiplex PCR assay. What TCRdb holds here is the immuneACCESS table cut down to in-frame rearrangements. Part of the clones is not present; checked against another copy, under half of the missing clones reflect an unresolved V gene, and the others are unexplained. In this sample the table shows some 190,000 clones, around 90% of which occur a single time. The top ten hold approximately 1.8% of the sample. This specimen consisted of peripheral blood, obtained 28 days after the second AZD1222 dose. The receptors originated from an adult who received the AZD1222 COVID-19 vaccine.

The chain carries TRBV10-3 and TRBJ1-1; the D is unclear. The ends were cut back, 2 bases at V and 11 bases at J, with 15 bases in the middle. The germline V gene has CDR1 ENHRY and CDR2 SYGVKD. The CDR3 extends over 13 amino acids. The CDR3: CAISEGRELGAFF. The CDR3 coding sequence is TGTGCCATCAGTGAGGGGAGAGAATTGGGGGCTTTCTTT.

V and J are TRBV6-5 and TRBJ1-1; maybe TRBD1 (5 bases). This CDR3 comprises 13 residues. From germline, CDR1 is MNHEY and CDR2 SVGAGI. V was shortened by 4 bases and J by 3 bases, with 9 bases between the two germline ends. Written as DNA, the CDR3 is TGTGCCAGCAGTTCCAGGGAAGACACTGAAGCTTTCTTT. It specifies CASSSREDTEAFF.